The clone carrying this T cell receptor (beta chain) was seen a handful of times. Its antigen is undetermined. Multiplex touch-down PCR with TRB-A/B primers amplified rearranged V-D-J TRB sequences. TCRdb re-analysed the multiplex PCR reads in MiXCR, keeping a single row per CDR3 protein. The table includes about 2,600 distinct CDR3 sequences, approximately 51% detected once. CDR1 and CDR2 from the germline V gene are MNHEY and SVGAGI. The CDR3 contains 17 residues. The V gene end was trimmed by 4 bases and the J gene end by 4 bases; junction bases not matched to a gene: 8. This specimen belongs to a study of T cell repertoires in aging, cancer and after chemotherapy. General study points: Loss of evenness, beyond lost richness, contributed to age-related TCR diversity decline in cancer patients. The repertoire data cannot show anything about immunological memory following chemotherapy.

The template was genomic DNA from peripheral blood, not RNA. This chain uses TRBV6-5 with TRBJ2-1; 12 positions match TRBD2. The sequence derives from a human donor with a blood cancer. Source material: blood. CDR3 sequence: CASSWYPGLAGYNEQFF. CDR3 bases: TGTGCCAGCAGTTGGTATCCGGGACTAGCGGGTTACAATGAGCAGTTCTTC.